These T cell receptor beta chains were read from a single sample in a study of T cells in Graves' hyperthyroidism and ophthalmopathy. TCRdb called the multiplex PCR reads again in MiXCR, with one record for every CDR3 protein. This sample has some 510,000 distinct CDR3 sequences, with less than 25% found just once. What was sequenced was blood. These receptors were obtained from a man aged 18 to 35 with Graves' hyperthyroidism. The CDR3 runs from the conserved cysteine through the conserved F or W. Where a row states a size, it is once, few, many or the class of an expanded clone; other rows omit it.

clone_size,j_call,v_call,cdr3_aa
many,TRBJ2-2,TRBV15,CATMARDKGSGELFF
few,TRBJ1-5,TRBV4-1,CASSPWKGSNQPQHF
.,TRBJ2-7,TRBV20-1,CSARMEGSYEQYF
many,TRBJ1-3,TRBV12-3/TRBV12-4,CASSLTGPLASGNTIYF
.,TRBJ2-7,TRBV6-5,CASSYSGPDVGYEQYF
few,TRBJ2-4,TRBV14,CASSQRPQNIQYF
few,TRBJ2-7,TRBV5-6,CASRQLLSYEQYF
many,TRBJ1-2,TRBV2,CASSAIGSNYGYTF
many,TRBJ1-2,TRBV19,CASSIKANGYTF
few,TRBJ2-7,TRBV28,CASSSRSSIYEQYF
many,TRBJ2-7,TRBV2,CASRQGIYEQYF
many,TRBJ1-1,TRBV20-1,CSATQSGAAEAFF
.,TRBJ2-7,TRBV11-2,CASSFFRQGIYEQYF
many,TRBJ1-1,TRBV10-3,CAISQGLEAFF
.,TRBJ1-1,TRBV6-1,CASSQDRLATEAFF
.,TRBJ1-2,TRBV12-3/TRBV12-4,CASAPGTGTGGYTF
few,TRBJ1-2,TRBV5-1,CASSLNPLYGYTF
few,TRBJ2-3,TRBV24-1,CATSDLAGRGTDTQYF
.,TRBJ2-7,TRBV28,CASSLSGTGPYEQYF
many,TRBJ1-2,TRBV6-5,CASRYSTGSGYTF
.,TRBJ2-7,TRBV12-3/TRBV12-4,CASSLSGGLAVEQYF
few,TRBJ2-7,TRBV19,CASGQGDSYEQYF
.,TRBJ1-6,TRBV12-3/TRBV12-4,CASTFGDRENSPLHF
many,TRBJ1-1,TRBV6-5,CASRRTGEAEAFF
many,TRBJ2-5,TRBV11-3,CASSLGVFAGAEQETQYF
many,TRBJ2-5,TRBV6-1,CASSLSLPLIETQYF
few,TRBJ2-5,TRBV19,CASSPHRVGEETQYF
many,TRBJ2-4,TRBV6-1,CASSEAGASGGREQNIQYF
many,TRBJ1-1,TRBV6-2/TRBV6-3,CASSLLPGFGTEAFF
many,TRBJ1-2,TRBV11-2,CASSLGTGSSNYGYTF
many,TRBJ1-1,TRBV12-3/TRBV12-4,CASSRTVGAEAFF
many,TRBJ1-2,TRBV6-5,CASSYDEPVGIYGYTF
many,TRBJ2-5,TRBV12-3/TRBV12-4,CASSQQETQYF
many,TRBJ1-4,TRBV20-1,CSAPGEEDEKLFF
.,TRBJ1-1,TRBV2,CASSETGLGEEAFF